This T cell receptor beta chain was recovered during a study of T cells in Graves' hyperthyroidism and ophthalmopathy. Amplified TCR beta CDR3 regions derived from RNA transcripts. The TCR CDR3 was amplified in a first-round RT-PCR using the HTBI primer set. TCRdb redid the calling of the multiplex PCR reads with MiXCR, one entry per CDR3 protein. Of roughly 330,000 distinct CDR3 sequences listed, roughly 17% are singletons. The CDR3 sequence is 12 residues long. Germline values: CDR1 MDHEN, CDR2 SYDVKM. The table lists this clonotype with many counts. A read error may account for a junction end that differs from germline.

The TCR was taken from a man under 40 with Graves' hyperthyroidism. The J gene is TRBJ1-1, the V gene TRBV28; no reliable D call. Specimen: blood. CDR3 amino acids: CASNLENTEAFF. CDR3 coding DNA: TGTGCCAGCAATTTAGAAAACACTGAAGCTTTCTTT. The full variable domain, its missing parts supplied by reference TRBV28 and TRBJ1-1, is DVKVTQSSRYLVKRTGEKVFLECVQDMDHENMFWYRQDPGLGLRLIYFSYDVKMKEKGDIPEGYSVSREKKERFSLILESASTNQTSMYLCASNLENTEAFFGQGTRLTVV.